The next 9 T cell receptor beta chains were all read from a single sample in a study of beta chain features in type 1 diabetes (dated 2018 in TCRdb). Library creation used the immunoSEQ multiplex PCR assay. All of the isolated RNA was reverse transcribed with the High Capacity cDNA Reverse Transcription Kit, so expressed TCRB transcripts were sequenced. Sourced from immuneACCESS, this table was stored by TCRdb with only in-frame sequences that have V and J called. A share of the clones is absent; for the studies checked, an unresolved V gene accounts for under half, and the remainder has no known explanation. The sample table lists about 260,000 clones, 68% of them with a count of one. Approximately 0.053% of the sample lies in the top ten. The sequenced material came from naive CD4+ T cells from blood. What this sample's cell subset or site label stands for: true naive CD4+ T cells. These TCRs come from a man aged 25 to 40 in good health.

This sequence joins TRBV29-1 and TRBJ1-4; TRBD1 matches 12 bases. The CDR3 consists of 15 residues. Trimming cost V 6 bases and J 8 bases; bases outside gene matches: 10. In germline, CDR1 is SQVTM, CDR2 ANQGSEA. DNA of the CDR3: TGCAGCGTCACGGGACAGGGGGCGCTTGGGGAAAAACTGTTTTTT. It translates to CSVTGQGALGEKLFF.

J is TRBJ2-7 and V is TRBV30, with 8 nucleotides matching TRBD2. The CDR3 has 15 residues. Germline loops: CDR1 GTSNPN, CDR2 SVGIG (reference sequence). Trimming took 1 base from V and 0 from J; bases not matched to a gene: 5. As DNA, the CDR3 is TGTGCCTGGAGTGGGACTAGCAAGAGCTCCTACGAGCAGTACTTC. Translated: CAWSGTSKSSYEQYF.

CDR3 in DNA: TGCGCCAGCAGTCAATTCCCGGCTAGCGGGAGGGCCGAGACCCAGTACTTC. It codes for CASSQFPASGRAETQYF. The V gene is TRBV23-1, the J gene TRBJ2-5; 12 bases agree with TRBD2. TRBV23-1 is placed among ORFs of uncertain function. Unmatched junction bases numbered 8, after V lost 1 base and J lost 5 bases. The CDR3 runs to 17 residues.

This clone has more than one count but fewer than ten. The chain employs TRBV30 and TRBJ2-3; D call uncertain. The CDR3 has 12 amino acids. The germline V gene has CDR1 GTSNPN and CDR2 SVGIG (reference sequence). The V and J ends lost 0 bases and 5 bases respectively, with 6 bases between them. The CDR3 loop is CAWSVLVDTQYF. The DNA for the CDR3 is TGTGCCTGGAGTGTACTCGTAGATACGCAGTATTTT.

The chain uses TRBV11-2 and TRBJ2-2; 7 nucleotides match TRBD1. The V and J ends lost 6 bases and 5 bases, in that order; junction bases with no gene match: 6. The CDR3 loop spans 14 amino acids. CDR1 and CDR2 from the germline V gene are SGHAT and FQNNGV. The DNA of the CDR3 is TGTGCCAGCAGAACCACAGGGGTTACCGGGGAGCTGTTTTTT. It is translated as CASRTTGVTGELFF.

V gene TRBV5-4 combines with J gene TRBJ2-3; 12 nucleotides line up with TRBD2. Per germline, CDR1 SGHNT and CDR2 YYREEE (reference sequence). This CDR3 spans 16 amino acids. J lost 6 bases, V lost 0 bases, and 5 bases had no gene match. CDR3 sequence: CASSLGLAGVTDTQYF. Written as DNA, the CDR3 is TGTGCCAGCAGCTTGGGACTAGCGGGAGTGACGGATACGCAGTATTTT.

In nucleotides, the CDR3 is TGTGCCTGGAGTCTGGGGGACAGGGGCTGGGAGACCCAGTACTTC. It translates to CAWSLGDRGWETQYF. The gene calls are TRBV30 and TRBJ2-5; 10 nucleotides agree with TRBD1. CDR3 length equals 15 residues. CDR1 GTSNPN and CDR2 SVGIG come from the germline V gene (reference sequence). The J segment lost 5 bases and the V segment lost 2 bases, leaving 8 bases of the junction unmatched.

This chain links TRBV19 with TRBJ2-7, with D possibly called TRBD1 or TRBD2 (5 bases each). Germline-derived CDR1 and CDR2 are LNHDA and SQIVND (reference sequence). V was clipped by 5 bases and J by 2 bases, with 16 bases between them. The CDR3 sequence is 15 residues long. The CDR3 DNA is TGTGCCAGTAGTCCCCAAACCGGGGCCGCCTACGAGCAGTACTTC. Protein: CASSPQTGAAYEQYF.

CDR3 sequence: CASSRINEKLFF. CDR3 bases: TGTGCCAGCAGCCGAATTAATGAAAAACTGTTTTTT. This chain uses TRBV7-9 with TRBJ1-4; no clear D. Germline V gene data show CDR1 as SEHNR and CDR2 as FQNEAQ (reference sequence). The CDR3 sequence is 12 residues long. Trimming stripped 5 bases from V and 4 bases from J, with 5 bases between.